A selection of T cell receptor beta chains follows, all from one sample in a study of T cell changes during pregnancy in multiple sclerosis. The repertoire was sequenced with immunoSEQ multiplex PCR; TCRdb's copy has only in-frame clones and lacks some. This table has about 85,000 clones, roughly 90% appearing once. The input for sequencing was peripheral blood, taken in the first trimester of pregnancy. The source is a female donor with multiple sclerosis, enrolled in a pregnancy study. Each CDR3 is given with its conserved first and last residue. A D gene is named only where the DNA matches it firmly. For some rows the clone size is stated as once, few or many, or as a class when expanded; others skip it.

D gene: TRBD1; clone size: NA; V gene: TRBV2; J gene: TRBJ2-1; CDR3 DNA: TGTGCCAGCAGTGAGTGGACAGGGGGAATCAATGAGCAGTTCTTC; CDR3 protein: CASSEWTGGINEQFF
D gene: TRBD2; clone size: NA; V gene: TRBV9; J gene: TRBJ2-2; CDR3 DNA: TGTGCCAGCAGGTGCCCGGGACTAGCGGGGGGGCGGATCTGGACCGGGGAGCTGTTTTTT; CDR3 protein: CASRCPGLAGGRIWTGELFF
D gene: NA; clone size: NA; V gene: TRBV18; J gene: TRBJ2-1; CDR3 DNA: TGTGCCAGCTCACCCATTATGACTTGGGACAATGAGCAGTTCTTC; CDR3 protein: CASSPIMTWDNEQFF
D gene: NA; clone size: NA; V gene: TRBV28; J gene: TRBJ2-7; CDR3 DNA: TGTGCCAGCAGACACCCTAGCGACGAGCAGTACTTC; CDR3 protein: CASRHPSDEQYF
D gene: TRBD1; clone size: NA; V gene: TRBV12-5; J gene: TRBJ2-2; CDR3 DNA: TGTGCTAGTGGTTTGTTTCAAGGACAGGGGAGCACCGGGGAGCTGTTTTTT; CDR3 protein: CASGLFQGQGSTGELFF
D gene: TRBD1; clone size: NA; V gene: TRBV30; J gene: TRBJ1-4; CDR3 DNA: TGTGCCTGGAAACCGGGACAGGGAGAAAAACTGTTTTTT; CDR3 protein: CAWKPGQGEKLFF
D gene: TRBD2; clone size: NA; V gene: TRBV7-8; J gene: TRBJ2-1; CDR3 DNA: TGTGCCAGCAGCTTGTTAGCGGGCTCCTACAATGAGCAGTTCTTC; CDR3 protein: CASSLLAGSYNEQFF
D gene: TRBD1; clone size: NA; V gene: TRBV30; J gene: TRBJ1-1; CDR3 DNA: TGTGCCTGGAGGAGGGGGCGATGGGACACTGAAGCTTTCTTT; CDR3 protein: CAWRRGRWDTEAFF
D gene: NA; clone size: NA; V gene: TRBV5-4; J gene: TRBJ1-1; CDR3 DNA: TGTGCCAGCAGCTTGGCCGGCCGGGTGAACACTGAAGCTTTCTTT; CDR3 protein: CASSLAGRVNTEAFF
D gene: NA; clone size: NA; V gene: TRBV15; J gene: TRBJ2-7; CDR3 DNA: TGTGCCACCAGCCTAGAAAGGGAGAACCTCTACGAGCAGTACTTC; CDR3 protein: CATSLERENLYEQYF
D gene: NA; clone size: NA; V gene: TRBV19; J gene: TRBJ2-1; CDR3 DNA: TGTGCCAGTAGTAGAGTGATGGGGGAGGCCACAGTAAACAATGAGCAGTTCTTC; CDR3 protein: CASSRVMGEATVNNEQFF
D gene: TRBD1; clone size: NA; V gene: TRBV19; J gene: TRBJ1-5; CDR3 DNA: TGTGCCAGTAGTACCCCGACAGGGAATGCCATACAGCCCCAGCATTTT; CDR3 protein: CASSTPTGNAIQPQHF
D gene: NA; clone size: NA; V gene: TRBV28; J gene: TRBJ1-1; CDR3 DNA: TGTGCCAGCAGTACCGGAGGGAGACTGAACACTGAAGCTTTCTTT; CDR3 protein: CASSTGGRLNTEAFF
D gene: TRBD2; clone size: NA; V gene: TRBV5-1; J gene: TRBJ2-5; CDR3 DNA: TGCGCCAGCAGCAGAGCCGGGACTAGCGTTGGGGAGACCCAGTACTTC; CDR3 protein: CASSRAGTSVGETQYF
D gene: TRBD1; clone size: NA; V gene: TRBV6-5; J gene: TRBJ2-3; CDR3 DNA: TGTGCCACTGGGGCCGACAGGGCCAGTACAGATACGCAGTATTTT; CDR3 protein: CATGADRASTDTQYF
D gene: NA; clone size: NA; V gene: TRBV6-1; J gene: TRBJ1-1; CDR3 DNA: TGTGCCGGAGGTCAACCTCTCCTTGAAGCTTTCTTT; CDR3 protein: CAGGQPLLEAFF
D gene: TRBD2; clone size: NA; V gene: TRBV2; J gene: TRBJ2-5; CDR3 DNA: TGTGCCAGCAGTGAAGCCGGGACTAAGGAAGAGACCCAGTACTTC; CDR3 protein: CASSEAGTKEETQYF
D gene: NA; clone size: NA; V gene: TRBV5-6; J gene: TRBJ2-1; CDR3 DNA: TGTGCCAGCAGGGGGGGCAATGAGCAGTTCTTC; CDR3 protein: CASRGGNEQFF
D gene: NA; clone size: NA; V gene: TRBV27; J gene: TRBJ2-7; CDR3 DNA: TGTGCCAGCAGTCTCACGGGACAGTGGGACTCCGAGCAGTACTTC; CDR3 protein: CASSLTGQWDSEQYF
D gene: TRBD2; clone size: NA; V gene: TRBV18; J gene: TRBJ2-1; CDR3 DNA: TGTGCCAGCTCACCAGCCGGGACTAGCGAACATGAGCAGTTCTTC; CDR3 protein: CASSPAGTSEHEQFF
D gene: TRBD2; clone size: NA; V gene: TRBV7-2; J gene: TRBJ2-2; CDR3 DNA: TGTGCCAGCAGGCGACTAGCGGGGGCGAACACCGGGGAGCTGTTTTTT; CDR3 protein: CASRRLAGANTGELFF
D gene: NA; clone size: NA; V gene: TRBV19; J gene: TRBJ2-2; CDR3 DNA: TGTGCCAGTAGTATCAGGGCCGGGGAGCTGTTTTTT; CDR3 protein: CASSIRAGELFF
D gene: TRBD2; clone size: few; V gene: TRBV15; J gene: TRBJ2-5; CDR3 DNA: TGTGCCACCAGCAGAGATAAGGGACTAGCGAAAAGAGAGACCCAGTACTTC; CDR3 protein: CATSRDKGLAKRETQYF
D gene: TRBD1; clone size: NA; V gene: TRBV5-1; J gene: TRBJ1-1; CDR3 DNA: TGCGCCAGCAGCTTACAGGGGGGCCTGAACACTGAAGCTTTCTTT; CDR3 protein: CASSLQGGLNTEAFF
D gene: NA; clone size: NA; V gene: TRBV2; J gene: TRBJ2-1; CDR3 DNA: TGTGCCAGCAGTGGACAGGCCTATTACAATGAGCAGTTCTTC; CDR3 protein: CASSGQAYYNEQFF
D gene: TRBD1; clone size: NA; V gene: TRBV4-1; J gene: TRBJ1-1; CDR3 DNA: TGCGCCAGCAGTCATACCCAGGGGGCGAACACTGAAGCTTTCTTT; CDR3 protein: CASSHTQGANTEAFF
D gene: NA; clone size: NA; V gene: TRBV4-1; J gene: TRBJ2-3; CDR3 DNA: TGCGCCAGCAGCCAAGATAGGAGGGCGGATACGCAGTATTTT; CDR3 protein: CASSQDRRADTQYF
D gene: NA; clone size: once; V gene: TRBV5-8; J gene: TRBJ2-7; CDR3 DNA: TGTGCCAGCGACAGGCTGGTCTCCTACGAGCAGTACTTC; CDR3 protein: CASDRLVSYEQYF
D gene: TRBD2; clone size: NA; V gene: TRBV4-3; J gene: TRBJ2-3; CDR3 DNA: TGCGCCAGCAGCCGGGGTAGCGGGGGCCCTAGCACAGATACGCAGTATTTT; CDR3 protein: CASSRGSGGPSTDTQYF
D gene: NA; clone size: NA; V gene: TRBV29-1; J gene: TRBJ2-5; CDR3 DNA: TGCAGCGTTGCGGGAAGGGCGACGGAGACCCAGTACTTC; CDR3 protein: CSVAGRATETQYF
D gene: NA; clone size: NA; V gene: TRBV30; J gene: TRBJ1-2; CDR3 DNA: TGTGCCTGGGAGATGCTCGGGACTCCAAACTATGGCTACACCTTC; CDR3 protein: CAWEMLGTPNYGYTF
D gene: TRBD2; clone size: NA; V gene: TRBV4-2; J gene: TRBJ2-1; CDR3 DNA: TGTGCCAGCAGCCAAGCCTCCACGACGGGGCTTAGCGGGAGCTCCTACAATGAGCAGTTCTTC; CDR3 protein: CASSQASTTGLSGSSYNEQFF
D gene: NA; clone size: NA; V gene: TRBV6-1; J gene: TRBJ1-2; CDR3 DNA: TGTGCCAGCAGTGACGGCGGAGGGGCGGCAGTTGGTGGCTACACCTTC; CDR3 protein: CASSDGGGAAVGGYTF
D gene: NA; clone size: NA; V gene: TRBV2; J gene: TRBJ1-4; CDR3 DNA: TGTGCCAGCAGTTACGTACAGGGTTTGGAAAAACTGTTTTTT; CDR3 protein: CASSYVQGLEKLFF